The clone carrying this TCR beta chain was seen once. The antigen is undetermined. One end of the junction does not line up with germline, which may come from a read error. The sample is drawn from a study of metastatic and nonmetastatic thyroid tumors. In the study overall: Repertoires of blood and of tissue (tumor or nodule) from malignant and benign thyroid patients were compared.

CDR3 length: 16 residues. The germline gives CDR1 DFQATT, CDR2 SNEGSKA (reference sequence). Study results and caveats: As reported, TCR beta diversity in blood and tumor was significantly higher in malignant thyroid tumors than in benign nodules.

Per the original data handling: Variation in CDR3 across clinicopathological groups served as the basis for constructing a distant-metastasis classifier in papillary thyroid cancer. TCRdb reassembled clones from the PCR reads with MiXCR. TCRdb, rather than the study authors, made the V and J calls. The sample gives 15,000 or so clones, approximately 25% of which show up once; under 25% is in the top ten. The entire patient cohort was treatment-naive prior to thyroid surgery. This receptor was identified in a female donor with papillary thyroid cancer or a benign thyroid nodule (not recorded which). Some clones in this sample may be carry-over from other donors' samples. The sample consisted of tumor tissue. The chain carries TRBV20-1 and TRBJ2-7; tentative D call: TRBD1 (7 bases). Here the CDR3 reads CSAPPGGSGFSYDQYF. Written as DNA, the CDR3 is TGCAGTGCTCCTCCAGGGGGGAGCGGCTTCTCCTACGATCAGTACTTC.